Sequencing of this T cell receptor (beta chain) was carried out in a study of T cell repertoires in cytomegalovirus infection. Study-wide background: CMV infection plus the matching HLA type was flagged by public TCR beta signatures.

General study results and limits: In two of eight donors, the top clonotype was HLA-C-restricted CMV-specific. Carriers of CMV and the relevant HLA type were discriminated by public TCR beta frequency.

The CDR3 is 12 amino acids. Germline CDR1 DFQATT, CDR2 SNEGSKA (reference sequence). V was clipped by 1 base and J by 6 bases, with 9 bases between them. Concerning this clonotype itself: The antigen is not known.

Using its own MiXCR run on the reads, TCRdb lists one record per CDR3 protein. The table includes fewer than 1,000,000 distinct CDR3 sequences, roughly 30% detected once. This receptor was taken from a human donor in good health (CMV status not recorded). Some clones in this sample may be carry-over from other donors' samples. J is TRBJ1-2 and V is TRBV20-1; weak D call: TRBD1 (5 bases). Sequenced material: cultured CD8+ T cells from PBMCs, taken from culture after CMV antigen stimulation. Here the CDR3 reads CSARVRADGYTF. CDR3 bases: TGCAGTGCTAGAGTCAGGGCAGATGGCTACACCTTC.